The next 17 T cell receptor beta chains were all read from a single sample in a study of identical twins. Via MiXCR, TCRdb re-called the 5' RACE reads, giving one row per CDR3 protein. The data hold approximately 670,000 distinct CDR3 sequences, with less than 7% observed a single time. Sequenced: naive T cells sorted from blood. These receptors all come from a man aged 18 to 35 in good health.

The V call is TRBV29-1, the J call TRBJ1-4; 8 nucleotides align to TRBD1. V was pared by 7 bases and J by 4 bases, with 5 bases of the junction left unmatched. The germline V gene encodes CDR1 SQVTM and CDR2 ANQGSEA. The CDR3 has 13 amino acids. CDR3 DNA: TGCAGCGCCCGGACAGGGATTAATGAAAAACTGTTTTTT. Translation: CSARTGINEKLFF.

This clonotype turned up a few times. The chain has TRBV5-5 and TRBJ2-5; 12 nucleotides align to TRBD2. The trim removed 4 bases at V and 4 bases at J, leaving 8 bases unmatched. CDR1 SGHKS and CDR2 YYEKEE come from the germline V gene (reference sequence). This CDR3 has 16 amino acids. The DNA of the CDR3 is TGTGCCAGCAGCCCATTACTAGCGGGAGGAGGAGAGACCCAGTACTTC. As protein: CASSPLLAGGGETQYF.

This clonotype was observed a handful of times. V and J are TRBV5-6 and TRBJ2-7; 9 positions match TRBD2. Per germline, CDR1 SGHDT and CDR2 YYEEEE. V lost 1 base and J lost 0; bases outside the gene matches: 11. The CDR3 is 18 residues long. CDR3 amino acids: CASSLSGLAGPSSYEQYF. As DNA, the CDR3 is TGTGCCAGCAGCTTGTCGGGGCTAGCGGGACCAAGCTCCTACGAGCAGTACTTC.

This clonotype came up many times. The genes are TRBV25-1 and TRBJ2-1; 8 nucleotides align to TRBD1. There are 16 residues in the CDR3. Germline V gene lookup returns CDR1 MGHDK and CDR2 SYGVNS. V shed 3 bases and J 6 bases; nucleotides not matched to a gene: 10. The CDR3 nucleotides read TGTGCCAGCAGTGACATCGGACAGGGAAGTACCAATGAGCAGTTCTTC. Translation: CASSDIGQGSTNEQFF.

This rearrangement joins TRBV18 to TRBJ2-3, with 11 nucleotides matching TRBD2. Unmatched junction bases numbered 11, after V lost 2 bases and J lost 4 bases. The CDR3 runs to 18 residues. Germline lookup yields CDR1 KGHSH and CDR2 LQKENI. In DNA form, the CDR3 reads TGTGCCAGCTCACCAAATTGGGGACTAGCGGCAGAGGCAGATACGCAGTATTTT. It is translated as CASSPNWGLAAEADTQYF. Supplemented by reference TRBV18 and TRBJ2-3, the full variable domain reads NAGVMQNPRHLVRRRGQEARLRCSPMKGHSHVYWYRQLPEEGLKFMVYLQKENIIDESGMPKERFSAEFPKEGPSILRIQQVVRGDSAAYFCASSPNWGLAAEADTQYFGPGTRLTVL.

The sample holds many counts of this clonotype. The chain combines TRBV20-1 with TRBJ1-4; D is ambiguous. CDR1 is DFQATT and CDR2 is SNEGSKA in the germline V gene (reference sequence). CDR3 length equals 13 residues. V lost 5 bases and J 7 bases, leaving 14 bases between the germline ends. The CDR3 DNA sequence: TGCAGTGCTTGGGTCGTAGTTGGTGAAAAACTGTTTTTT. It codes for CSAWVVVGEKLFF.

This clonotype has only one observation. The CDR3 spells CASIRTSIGSGELFF. The CDR3 DNA reads TGTGCCAGCATCAGGACTAGCATAGGATCCGGGGAGCTGTTTTTT. The chain links TRBV7-2 to TRBJ2-2; 8 bases are shared with TRBD2. The length of the CDR3 is 15 residues. Germline trimming cut 7 bases from V and 6 bases from J; bases unmatched to any gene: 10. The germline gives CDR1 SGHTA, CDR2 FQGNSA.

The sample holds many counts of this clonotype. The rearrangement links TRBV20-1 to TRBJ2-3; no clear D gene. This CDR3 is built from 12 residues. V gave up 2 bases and J gave up 3 bases, with 6 bases separating them. Germline V lookup: CDR1 DFQATT, CDR2 SNEGSKA (reference sequence). CDR3 DNA: TGCAGTGCTAGACCCCAGACAGATACGCAGTATTTT. Its translation: CSARPQTDTQYF.

This clonotype was counted ten times or more. The rearrangement uses TRBV6-1 and TRBJ2-3, with 16 nucleotides matching TRBD2. V trimming: 6 bases; J trimming: 3 bases; junction bases outside the gene matches: 9. The CDR3 covers 18 residues. Germline assignment: CDR1 MNHNS and CDR2 SASEGT. The CDR3 nucleotides are TGTGCCAGCAGCCGGGGACTAGCGGGAGGGCCGAGGACAGATACGCAGTATTTT. It translates to CASSRGLAGGPRTDTQYF.

This clonotype came up a few times. The chain employs TRBV12-3 or TRBV12-4 and TRBJ2-1; no definite D call. V dropped 0 bases and J dropped 6 bases, with 15 bases sitting between them. The CDR3 runs to 16 residues. The CDR3 region has the DNA TGTGCCAGCAGTTTAGCGAGGTGGGAAACGGGCAATGAGCAGTTCTTC. Its translation: CASSLARWETGNEQFF.

This clonotype showed up just a few times. The chain employs TRBV11-1 and TRBJ1-5; D possibly corresponds to TRBD1 (6 bases). The CDR3 has 18 amino acids. Deletions cut 1 base from V and 3 bases from J, with 19 bases between. The germline CDR1 and CDR2 sequences are SGHAT and FQDESV (reference sequence). CDR3 DNA: TGTGCCAGCAGCTTAGGCAGTCGGGGGCCGGACATCAATCAGCCCCAGCATTTT. This codes for CASSLGSRGPDINQPQHF.

The chain uses TRBV7-2 and TRBJ2-1, with D perhaps being TRBD1 or TRBD2 (5 bases each). V lost 2 bases and J 3 bases, leaving 20 bases between the germline ends. Germline CDR1 and CDR2: SGHTA and FQGNSA. This CDR3 region has 18 residues. This chain's CDR3 is CASSLSGLGVRGYNEQFF. CDR3 nucleotides: TGTGCCAGCAGCTTATCGGGGTTGGGGGTAAGGGGCTACAATGAGCAGTTCTTC.

In this sample, this clonotype turned up many times. The chain joins TRBV7-8 to TRBJ2-2; D is possibly TRBD2 (5 bases). CDR3 length: 15 residues. Germline V gives CDR1 SGHVS, CDR2 FQNEAQ. V was shortened by 5 bases and J by 9 bases, with 19 bases between the two germline ends. This chain's CDR3 is CASSPGRTRSWELFF. DNA of the CDR3: TGTGCCAGCAGCCCAGGACGTACTAGGTCCTGGGAGCTGTTTTTT.

In its sample, this clonotype was seen a few times. The chain joins TRBV24-1 to TRBJ2-1; maybe TRBD2 (6 bases). From germline, CDR1 is KGHDR and CDR2 SFDVKD. The CDR3 has 18 residues. The germline V and J ends were trimmed by 4 bases and 9 bases, with 27 bases remaining between them. Written as DNA, the CDR3 is TGTGCCACCAGTGACGAGTCCCCGGGAGTGGTCTCCGTCAGTGAGCAGTTCTTC. Protein product: CATSDESPGVVSVSEQFF.

The sample holds many counts of this clonotype. V and J are TRBV6-5 and TRBJ1-1; D uncertain. The CDR3 is made up of 9 amino acids. Per germline, CDR1 MNHEY and CDR2 SVGAGI. Trimming took 6 bases from V and 6 from J, leaving 2 bases between them. CDR3 in DNA: TGTGCCAGCAGGGCTGAAGCTTTCTTT. It codes for CASRAEAFF.

This clonotype was picked up a small number of times. The chain carries TRBV12-3 or TRBV12-4 and TRBJ2-1; 8 bases match TRBD2. After removal of 5 bases from V and 10 bases from J, the junction contained 10 bases not matched to a gene. The CDR3 contains 14 residues. CDR3 in DNA: TGTGCCAGCAGTACCCGGGGGGGGGCTGACGAGCAGTTCTTC. Translation gives CASSTRGGADEQFF.

The chain recombines TRBV12-3 or TRBV12-4 with TRBJ2-5; possibly TRBD1 for D (6 bases). With 4 bases removed from V and 3 bases from J, the gap between germline ends came to 18 bases. The length of the CDR3 is 16 residues. This CDR3 reads CASSYSLGGLKETQYF. CDR3 bases: TGTGCCAGCAGTTACTCATTAGGGGGTCTTAAAGAGACCCAGTACTTC.